This T cell receptor (beta chain) comes out of a study of shared T cell receptors in the human thymus (dated by TCRdb to the early 2020s). Background for the entire study: The study examined how self-reactive, shared T-cell receptor alpha chains are generated in the human thymus.

The germline V gene supplies CDR1 SGHDT and CDR2 YYEEEE. V has 3 bases trimmed and J has 5 bases trimmed; junction bases matching no gene number 2. From cysteine to phenylalanine, the CDR3 is 14 amino acids long. Only CDR3 DNA is held: 42 bases, read in frame from base 1. Details on this clone: Its target antigen remains unknown. The record has no base qualities; no much larger clone is one base away.

Receptor libraries were prepared by the immunoSEQ multiplex PCR assay. TCRdb took over this immuneACCESS table, retaining in-frame rearrangements with V and J assigned. Such tables are incomplete; in checked studies, under half of the missing clones stem from an unresolved V gene, and the remainder is unexplained. This sample comprises roughly 550,000 clones, about 80% of them detected only once. The top ten clonotypes cover more than 0.01% of the sample. These same records also appear under a second study, on human thymus T cells. As noted in the second study: In Finland, the donors were immunologically healthy infants who were having open corrective cardiac surgery for congenital heart defects. The thymus tissue came from surgical resects taken out during corrective cardiac surgery. Usage of V and J gene segments appeared to be biased in both the thymic and the peripheral blood repertoires. Highly overlapping thymic TCR repertoires among unrelated individuals were reported in the related research. The study characterized TCR alpha and beta repertoires from seven to nine infant thymus samples and a few related peripheral blood samples. Donor ages ranged from about 7 to 244 days, and the cohort comprised six male and two female infants. Thymocytes were freed from the tissue by mechanical means and kept at -70 degrees C as pellets of about 8.5-34 million cells. A QIAsymphony instrument was used to extract genomic DNA from frozen cell pellets. The immunoSEQ multiplex PCR assay was used to amplify the TCRB and TCRAD loci from a standardized amount of quality-controlled genomic DNA. The V(D)J region was spanned by amplicons of a length sufficient to cover the CDR3 and to identify V and J genes. The amplicons were sequenced on an Illumina platform via the commercial immunoSEQ service. Primer bias and sequencing errors were corrected as previously described, and TCRAD and TCRB were defined on the basis of the IMGT database. Analysis of the repertoires was done with immunoSEQ Analyzer 3.0 and VDJTools and included basic statistics, V/J segment usage, diversity estimates, rarefaction and pairwise overlap. Diversity was estimated with Chao1, ChaoE, Efron-Thisted, Shannon and inverse Simpson indices, and also on datasets down-sampled to the smallest sample. For repertoire overlap, CDR3 nucleotide sequence, V gene and J gene had to match strictly, and clustering was done by Jaccard-based multidimensional scaling. Thymus samples yielded on average approximately 840,000 unique TCRB clonotypes, compared with 80,000 to 85,000 from blood samples.

The clonotype originates from a boy under two years old with a congenital heart defect. Donor details come from another sample of the same person, matched by shared clones. The chain couples TRBV5-6 to TRBJ2-7; 13 of the junction bases match TRBD2. Material: thymocytes. The CDR3 in this case is CASSYGTSGDEQYF. The nucleotide sequence reads TGTGCCAGCAGCTACGGGACTAGCGGGGACGAGCAGTACTTC.